The rows below give T cell receptor beta chains drawn from one sample of a study of vaccination effects on CD4 cells after COVID-19. The table came from immunoSEQ multiplex PCR; TCRdb's copy has only in-frame clones and leaves some out. The table records roughly 30,000 clones, around 79% of them present only once. Antigens for these TCRs are unknown. The starting material was CD4+ T cells from PBMCs cultured without peptide, obtained after COVID-19 vaccination. All receptors derive from a human donor who had a prior SARS-CoV-2 infection. Both conserved end residues are part of each CDR3. The D gene is left open where the match is weak. For some rows the clone size is stated as once, few or many, or as a class when expanded; others skip it.

d_call	clone_size	v_call	j_call	cdr3_length	cdr3_nt	cdr3_aa
NA	NA	TRBV5-5	TRBJ1-2	14	TGTGCCAGCAGCTTGTTCCAGGAGGCTGGTGGCTACACCTTC	CASSLFQEAGGYTF
NA	few	TRBV7-3	TRBJ2-2	15	TGTGCCAGCAGCCGGGGGTCGGCCTACACCGGGGAGCTGTTTTTT	CASSRGSAYTGELFF
NA	NA	TRBV2	TRBJ1-1	14	TGTGCCAGCAGTTACAGGGTAACAGGCACTGAAGCTTTCTTT	CASSYRVTGTEAFF
NA	NA	TRBV5-8	TRBJ1-2	16	TGTGCCAGCAGCTTGGCCTCAGGCTCGGTGATCTATGGCTACACCTTC	CASSLASGSVIYGYTF
TRBD2	NA	TRBV7-2	TRBJ2-1	17	TGTGCCAGCAGCTTAGCGCCTAGACTAGCGGCGTACAATGAGCAGTTCTTC	CASSLAPRLAAYNEQFF
NA	NA	TRBV19	TRBJ2-2	14	TGTGCCAGTAGGATCCTCATGGACACCGGGGAGCTGTTTTTT	CASRILMDTGELFF
TRBD2	NA	TRBV5-1	TRBJ2-1	15	TGCGCCAGCAGCCTAGGACTAGCGGGAGTGAATGAGCAGTTCTTC	CASSLGLAGVNEQFF
NA	NA	TRBV20-1	TRBJ2-7	12	TGCAGTGCTAGTGTTAGGGGAGACGAGCAGTACTTC	CSASVRGDEQYF
NA	NA	TRBV5-4	TRBJ2-5	16	TGTGCCAGCAGCCCGACCTTAACAGGGAACGCGGAGACCCAGTACTTC	CASSPTLTGNAETQYF
NA	NA	TRBV5-6	TRBJ2-5	15	TGTGCCAGCAGCTTGACAGGGAGGGTTGAAGAGACCCAGTACTTC	CASSLTGRVEETQYF
NA	NA	TRBV5-1	TRBJ1-4	13	TGCGCCAGCAGCCAAGGGCCTAATGAAAAACTGTTTTTT	CASSQGPNEKLFF
NA	NA	TRBV5-1	TRBJ2-3	13	TGCGCCAGCAGCTTTAGGGACACAGATACGCAGTATTTT	CASSFRDTDTQYF
TRBD1	NA	TRBV11-1	TRBJ1-1	14	TGTGCCAGCAGCTTAGGGGTAACGACAGGGGAAGCTTTCTTT	CASSLGVTTGEAFF
NA	NA	TRBV19	TRBJ1-5	15	TGTGCCAGTAGTAAAGGGGGGGCGGCGAGTCAGCCCCAGCATTTT	CASSKGGAASQPQHF
TRBD2	NA	TRBV6-5	TRBJ2-7	14	TGTGCCAGCAGTTTTCGGCGGGGGTCCTACGAGCAGTACTTC	CASSFRRGSYEQYF
NA	NA	TRBV6-2/TRBV6-3	TRBJ2-7	14	TGTGCCAGCAGTACCCAGCTTTTCGGCTACGAGCAGTACTTC	CASSTQLFGYEQYF
TRBD2	NA	TRBV2	TRBJ2-7	16	TGTGCCAGCAGACCAAGGAGCGGGGGCTATTCCTACGAGCAGTACTTC	CASRPRSGGYSYEQYF
NA	NA	TRBV2	TRBJ2-1	14	TGTGCCAGCGTAGAAATCAGGGGTTACAATGAGCAGTTCTTC	CASVEIRGYNEQFF
TRBD1	NA	TRBV19	TRBJ2-2	15	TGTGCCAGTAGTCCCAGGGCCGACAGGGGCGGGGAGCTGTTTTTT	CASSPRADRGGELFF
NA	medium-sized	TRBV27	TRBJ2-1	11	TGTGCCAGCAGTGATAATGAGTGGCAGTTCTTC	CASSDNEWQFF
NA	NA	TRBV6-1	TRBJ2-3	16	TGTGCCAGCAGTGACCCGGCAGGGCGACGGTCAGATACGCAGTATTTT	CASSDPAGRRSDTQYF
NA	NA	TRBV7-7	TRBJ1-1	13	TGTGCTAGCAGCCAACAGGCCGGGACTGAAGCTTTCTTT	CASSQQAGTEAFF
TRBD1	few	TRBV29-1	TRBJ1-2	12	TGCAGCGTCAGGACAGGGAGCTATGGCTACACCTTC	CSVRTGSYGYTF
NA	NA	TRBV3-1/TRBV3-2	TRBJ2-7	13	TGTGCCAGCAGCCACAGGACAGCCTACGAGCAGTACTTC	CASSHRTAYEQYF
NA	NA	TRBV7-9	TRBJ2-7	13	TGTGCCAGCAGCTTAGGGGTTCAGGGGGAGCAGTACTTC	CASSLGVQGEQYF
NA	NA	TRBV10-3	TRBJ1-5	13	TGTGCCATCAGCCAGGGTTACAATCAGCCCCAGCATTTT	CAISQGYNQPQHF
NA	NA	TRBV21-1	TRBJ1-5	14	TGTGCCAGCAGCAAATGTGGGAACAATCAGCCCCAGCATTTT	CASSKCGNNQPQHF
NA	NA	TRBV5-4	TRBJ2-2	15	TGTGCCAGCAGCTTATTAGGGGCGCGAACCGGGGAGCTGTTTTTT	CASSLLGARTGELFF
NA	NA	TRBV6-1	TRBJ2-1	12	TGTGCCAGCAGTGAAACGAGATATGAGCAGTTCTTC	CASSETRYEQFF